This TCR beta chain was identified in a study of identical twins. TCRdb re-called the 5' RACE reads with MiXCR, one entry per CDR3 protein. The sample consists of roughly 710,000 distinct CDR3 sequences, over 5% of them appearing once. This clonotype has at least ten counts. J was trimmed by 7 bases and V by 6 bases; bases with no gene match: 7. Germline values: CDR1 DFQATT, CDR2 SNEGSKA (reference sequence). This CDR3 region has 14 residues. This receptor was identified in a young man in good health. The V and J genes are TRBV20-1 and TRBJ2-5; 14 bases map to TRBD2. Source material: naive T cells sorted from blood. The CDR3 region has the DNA TGCAGTGCAAAGACTAGCGGGAGGGGGGGGACCCAGTACTTC. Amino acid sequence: CSAKTSGRGGTQYF.